Shown below are 4 T cell receptor beta chains from a single sample sequenced in a study of vaccination and CD4 T cells after COVID-19. These receptors lack a known antigen. Treatment described: roughly 11-day PBMC culture with coronavirus spike peptide pools or control peptides (ViraFEST assay). These CD4+ T cells came from an unexposed donor, sampled before the COVID-19 pandemic (2011-2018). The Oncomine TCR Beta short-read assay sequenced DNA from cultured CD4+ T cells. Using the QIAamp micro DNA kit, genomic DNA was extracted from the CD4+ T cells that had been cultured. One entry per CDR3 protein, called by TCRdb with MiXCR from the PCR reads. The data contain approximately 11,000 distinct CDR3 sequences, about 30% of them singletons. Sequencing was carried out using CD4+ T cells from blood, cultured in vitro. These receptors were taken from a human donor in good health.

The table lists this clonotype with a count of one. The chain is built from TRBV12-3 or TRBV12-4 and TRBJ1-1, with D perhaps TRBD1 (6 bases). Deletions cut 7 bases from V and 3 bases from J, with 18 bases between. The CDR3 covers 15 residues. The DNA of the CDR3 is TGTGCCAGCACGCTGGGCAGGGGTAACGACACTGAAGCTTTCTTT. The encoded protein is CASTLGRGNDTEAFF.

By share, this clonotype ranks as medium-sized. V and J are TRBV20-1 and TRBJ2-2; 12 bases agree with TRBD1. Germline V gives CDR1 DFQATT, CDR2 SNEGSKA (reference sequence). V was pared by 6 bases and J by 4 bases, with 3 bases of the junction left unmatched. The CDR3 extends over 14 amino acids. CDR3: CSAGTGGITGELFF. CDR3 coding DNA: TGCAGTGCCGGGACAGGGGGCATCACCGGGGAGCTGTTTTTT.

V gene TRBV7-2 combines with J gene TRBJ2-7, with TRBD2 as a possible D gene (6 bases). The V and J ends lost 1 base and 3 bases respectively, with 19 bases between them. The CDR3 length is 17 residues. Germline lookup yields CDR1 SGHTA and CDR2 FQGNSA. The chain's CDR3 is CASSLGMAGYLSYEQYF. CDR3 bases: TGTGCCAGCAGCTTAGGGATGGCGGGATATCTTAGCTACGAGCAGTACTTC. The complete variable domain, with remaining parts taken from reference TRBV7-2 and TRBJ2-7, reads GAGVSQSPSNKVTEKGKDVELRCDPISGHTALYWYRQSLGQGLEFLIYFQGNSAPDKSGLPSDRFSAERTGGSVSTLTIQRTQQEDSAVYLCASSLGMAGYLSYEQYFGPGTRLTVT.

The table lists this clonotype with a few counts. The rearrangement uses TRBV20-1 and TRBJ1-2, with 7 nucleotides matching TRBD1. The CDR3 has 16 residues. V was pared by 6 bases and J by 8 bases, with 21 bases of the junction left unmatched. The germline gives CDR1 DFQATT, CDR2 SNEGSKA (reference sequence). The chain's CDR3 is CSAPWLRDSRKWGYTF. The CDR3 DNA reads TGCAGTGCCCCCTGGTTAAGGGACAGCAGAAAGTGGGGCTACACCTTC.